This T cell receptor beta chain is drawn from a study of T-cell reconstitution after alpha-beta-depleted transplantation in children. Unique molecular identifiers were used to barcode this TCRbeta library. Each CDR3 protein is one row after TCRdb ran MiXCR on the PCR reads. Here the sample spans about 340,000 distinct CDR3 sequences, less than 15% being singletons. Ten or more counts support this clonotype. Per germline, CDR1 LGHNA and CDR2 YSLEER. The CDR3 length is 16 residues. The trim removed 3 bases at V and 4 bases at J, leaving 8 bases unmatched. J is TRBJ1-4 and V is TRBV4-3; 7 bases fit TRBD1. The receptor comes from a human donor who donated a stem cell graft to a child with Fanconi anemia. Sequencing was performed on PBMCs, taken from the stem cell graft. CDR3 loop: CASSQDTGESNEKLFF. The CDR3, as DNA: TGCGCCAGCAGCCAGGATACAGGGGAAAGTAATGAAAAACTGTTTTTT.